The TCR beta chain under discussion was sequenced for a study of blood T cell repertoires in COVID-19. Study-wide background: Sources were T cells, B-cell-depleted T cells, or PBMCs; the material itself was cDNA or gDNA.

This clone was counted once. Grouping used clinical history reported by participants in a survey and questionnaire. As originally analysed: Reference gene primer amplification gave nucleated cell count estimates. Repertoires were generated with immunoSEQ multiplex PCR, while TCRdb's copy carries only in-frame clones and drops some. Clone size and V and J calls were adopted from that table, with D and trimming inferred from the DNA. The table has approximately 350,000 clones, around 89% seen once. Trimming left V 5 bases short and J 9 bases short, with 24 bases between. CDR3 length: 15 amino acids. Germline V gene data show CDR1 as SGHNT and CDR2 as YYREEE (reference sequence).

Sequencing was performed on PBMCs or T cells enriched from blood (not recorded which). This sequence originates from a man younger than 35 who had recovered from COVID-19. The V call is TRBV5-4, the J call TRBJ2-7; perhaps TRBD1 as D (5 bases). The CDR3 sequence: CASSLNRNMGLGQYF. The CDR3 bases are TGTGCCAGCAGTCTGAACAGGAACATGGGGCTAGGGCAGTACTTC.